This TCR beta chain appears in the sequencing data of a study of radiotherapy plus CTLA-4 blockade in lung cancer. Data came from immunoSEQ multiplex PCR; TCRdb stores just in-frame clones and leaves some out. Of roughly 50,000 clones in the sample, more than 60% were seen once. Overall study findings and caveats: Strongest reported response predictors: early blood clone changes and post-radiation interferon-beta. Peripheral blood showed expansion of tumor-derived TCR clones after radiotherapy and ipilimumab.

Trimming took 5 bases from V and 9 from J; bases not matched to a gene: 6. This CDR3 has 15 residues. The V gene's germline CDR1 is MDHEN and CDR2 SYDVKM. About this clone: Its specificity is unknown. The same CDR3 arises from other DNA sequences in this sample as well.

Here the sequenced sample was peripheral blood, taken from a patient treated with radiotherapy plus ipilimumab. The clonotype was recovered from a human donor with non-small cell lung cancer who had a partial response to radiotherapy plus ipilimumab. This rearrangement joins TRBV28 to TRBJ1-6; 11 bases are shared with TRBD1. CDR3 in amino acids: CASSLGTGGFSPLHF. As DNA, the CDR3 is TGTGCCAGCAGTCTAGGGACAGGGGGTTTTTCACCCCTCCACTTT.